These 20 T cell receptor beta chains were all obtained from the same sample, sequenced in a study of technical replicates of blood from several donors. The data were produced by immunoSEQ multiplex PCR, yet TCRdb's version contains in-frame clones alone and is incomplete. The sample shows 70,000 to 80,000 clones, approximately 96% of them seen only once. The sample comprised T cells isolated from PBMCs. Receptor source: a human donor in good health.

The chain recombines TRBV6-5 with TRBJ1-4, with D unresolved. Germline V gene data show CDR1 as MNHEY and CDR2 as SVGAGI. V was pared by 6 bases and J by 0 bases, with 5 bases between. The CDR3 runs 13 residues. The chain's CDR3 is CASSRTTNEKLFF. CDR3 in DNA: TGTGCCAGCAGCCGTACAACTAATGAAAAACTGTTTTTT.

The chain employs TRBV6-5 and TRBJ2-2; TRBD1 aligns across 7 bases. The length of the CDR3 is 12 residues. V was clipped by 6 bases and J by 8 bases; unmatched bases: 3. Germline CDR1 and CDR2: MNHEY and SVGAGI. The CDR3 loop reads CASRGTAGELFF. CDR3 DNA sequence: TGTGCCAGCAGAGGGACAGCGGGGGAGCTGTTTTTT.

The chain carries TRBV27 and TRBJ2-7, with TRBD1 matching over 9 bases. The CDR3 has 13 amino acids. The J segment lost 5 bases and the V segment lost 1 base, leaving 0 bases of the junction unmatched. The germline gives CDR1 MNHEY, CDR2 SMNVEV (reference sequence). The CDR3 here is CASSLWTGDEQYF. The CDR3 DNA sequence: TGTGCCAGCAGTTTATGGACAGGGGACGAGCAGTACTTC.

The chain has TRBV7-9 and TRBJ2-1; D is undetermined. Germline-derived CDR1 and CDR2 are SEHNR and FQNEAQ (reference sequence). The V and J ends lost 1 base and 7 bases respectively, with 11 bases between them. The CDR3 length is 14 residues. The DNA for the CDR3 is TGTGCCAGCAGCTTAGTCCCCCCCGGTAATGAGCAGTTCTTC. Its protein is CASSLVPPGNEQFF.

The rearrangement joins TRBV4-1 to TRBJ1-1; D gene uncertain. V lost 3 bases to trimming and J lost 1 base, with 12 bases between them. From germline, CDR1 is MGHRA and CDR2 YSYEKL. CDR3 length: 15 amino acids. DNA for the CDR3: TGCGCCAGCAGCCAGATAGGACTTTCGAACACTGAAGCTTTCTTT. Residues: CASSQIGLSNTEAFF.

This sequence joins TRBV4-1 and TRBJ2-7; a possible D gene is TRBD1 (6 bases). This CDR3 contains 18 residues. Trimming removed 2 bases from V and 3 bases from J, with 23 bases in between. In germline, CDR1 is MGHRA, CDR2 YSYEKL. The CDR3 region is CASSQNRIPEDSNYEQYF. CDR3 DNA: TGCGCCAGCAGCCAAAACAGAATTCCTGAGGACAGTAACTACGAGCAGTACTTC.

V gene TRBV14 combines with J gene TRBJ1-1; a possible D gene is TRBD1 (6 bases). The CDR3 totals 14 residues. Germline-derived CDR1 and CDR2 are SGHDN and FVKESK. Trimming stripped 1 base from V and 2 bases from J, with 8 bases between. The CDR3 loop reads CASSQGTVNTEAFF. The CDR3 nucleotides read TGTGCCAGCAGCCAAGGGACAGTAAACACTGAAGCTTTCTTT.

This rearrangement joins TRBV12-5 to TRBJ1-1; TRBD1 is a possible D gene (5 bases). V shed 3 bases and J shed 5 bases, with 13 bases lying between them. This CDR3 contains 14 residues. Germline-derived CDR1 and CDR2 are LGHNT and FRNRAP. CDR3 loop: CASGFMGGGTEAFF. The CDR3 DNA is TGTGCTAGTGGTTTTATGGGGGGTGGTACTGAAGCTTTCTTT.

This clone was seen only once. The chain recombines TRBV19 with TRBJ1-1; TRBD1 aligns across 10 bases. CDR1 is LNHDA and CDR2 is SQIVND in the germline V gene (reference sequence). V was clipped by 4 bases and J by 2 bases; unmatched bases: 4. The CDR3 is 15 residues long. The CDR3 DNA is TGTGCCAGTAGTAAATGGACAGGGGGAAACACTGAAGCTTTCTTT. The encoded protein is CASSKWTGGNTEAFF.

This rearrangement joins TRBV28 to TRBJ2-1; 7 bases map to TRBD2. V shed 7 bases and J 3 bases; nucleotides not matched to a gene: 3. The CDR3 runs 13 residues. Germline loops: CDR1 MDHEN, CDR2 SYDVKM. CDR3 coding DNA: TGTGCCAGCATGCGGGAGTTCTACAATGAGCAGTTCTTC. This gives the protein CASMREFYNEQFF.

This rearrangement joins TRBV29-1 to TRBJ1-1; D perhaps matches TRBD1 (5 bases). The ends were cut back, 4 bases at V and 2 bases at J, with 8 bases in the middle. Germline V gene lookup returns CDR1 SQVTM and CDR2 ANQGSEA. The CDR3 length is 12 residues. As DNA, the CDR3 is TGCAGCGTTGTCGACAGAAACACTGAAGCTTTCTTT. Protein: CSVVDRNTEAFF.

The gene calls are TRBV7-3 and TRBJ2-3, with D possibly TRBD1 on 6 matching bases. Germline V gene sequence: CDR1 SGHTA, CDR2 FQGTGA. The CDR3 runs to 13 residues. Trimming took off 8 bases at V and 0 bases at J, with 9 bases between the two ends. CDR3 coding DNA: TGTGCCAGCCAGGGGCTCAGCACAGATACGCAGTATTTT. It specifies CASQGLSTDTQYF.

V and J are TRBV19 and TRBJ1-1; possible D gene TRBD1, 6 bases. CDR3 size: 16 residues. CDR1 LNHDA and CDR2 SQIVND come from the germline V gene (reference sequence). Trimming shortened V by 6 bases and J by 1 base, and 18 bases separated the two germline ends. DNA for the CDR3: TGTGCCAGTAGACACACCATTGGACAGCAGAACACTGAAGCTTTCTTT. Protein: CASRHTIGQQNTEAFF.

The J gene is TRBJ2-3, the V gene TRBV19, with TRBD2 identical over 10 bases. CDR1 and CDR2 from the germline V gene are LNHDA and SQIVND (reference sequence). There are 15 residues in the CDR3. Unmatched junction bases numbered 4, after V lost 2 bases and J lost 5 bases. In DNA form, the CDR3 reads TGTGCCAGTAGTATACTAGCGGGAGCTGGAGATACGCAGTATTTT. It encodes CASSILAGAGDTQYF.

This chain links TRBV6-6 with TRBJ1-2; possibly TRBD1 for D (6 bases). V lost 4 bases and J lost 4, with 13 bases in between. This CDR3 is 14 amino acids long. CDR1 is MNHNY and CDR2 is SVGAGI in the germline V gene (reference sequence). The CDR3 bases are TGTGCCAGCAGTTGGACAGCCAACCTCTATGGCTACACCTTC. This translates into CASSWTANLYGYTF.

The chain uses TRBV6-6 and TRBJ1-2; perhaps TRBD1 as D (6 bases). V was clipped by 2 bases and J by 8 bases, with 12 bases between them. The CDR3 covers 13 residues. In germline, CDR1 is MNHNY, CDR2 SVGAGI (reference sequence). The CDR3 bases are TGTGCCAGCAGTTACGTTGACAGGCCCGGCTACACCTTC. Translation gives CASSYVDRPGYTF.

This sequence joins TRBV29-1 and TRBJ2-1; 9 bases map to TRBD1. V gave up 3 bases and J gave up 7 bases; unmatched junction bases: 13. The CDR3 is made up of 16 amino acids. The germline V gene encodes CDR1 SQVTM and CDR2 ANQGSEA. For the CDR3, the DNA is TGCAGCGTTGAGCCCTCCGGACAGGGGATGCGTAATGAGCAGTTCTTC. This gives the protein CSVEPSGQGMRNEQFF.

J is TRBJ2-7 and V is TRBV7-8; D is possibly TRBD2 (5 bases). Per the germline V gene, CDR1 is SGHVS and CDR2 is FQNEAQ. The CDR3 is made up of 14 amino acids. Deletions cut 2 bases from V and 5 bases from J, with 13 bases between. CDR3 coding DNA: TGTGCCAGCAGCTTATATTCCGGGGTCCACGAGCAGTACTTC. This sequence encodes CASSLYSGVHEQYF.

This chain connects TRBV5-6 to TRBJ1-1; D gene uncertain. V was shortened by 1 base and J by 8 bases, with 9 bases between the two germline ends. The length of the CDR3 is 12 residues. Germline lookup yields CDR1 SGHDT and CDR2 YYEEEE. The CDR3 here is CASSLYTSEAFF. For the CDR3, the DNA is TGTGCCAGCAGCTTGTACACGTCCGAAGCTTTCTTT.

The V gene is TRBV5-1, the J gene TRBJ1-6; 7 bases match TRBD1. The germline CDR1 and CDR2 sequences are SGHRS and YFSETQ. CDR3 size: 16 residues. The trim removed 4 bases at V and 4 bases at J, leaving 8 bases unmatched. CDR3 amino acids: CASSRDRDKYNSPLHF. Here the CDR3 DNA reads TGCGCCAGCAGCCGTGACAGGGATAAGTATAATTCACCCCTCCACTTT.